The 16 T cell receptor beta chains given below trace back to one sample, sequenced in a study of shared clonotypes between healthy human individuals. Generated by immunoSEQ multiplex PCR, the TCRdb table keeps only in-frame clones and is missing some. The table lists more than 2,000,000 clones, 85% to 95% of them singletons. The source material was naive CD4+ T cells from PBMCs. Subset reported: CD45RA+ positively selected. The receptors originated from a man in his late teens or twenties in good health. Some clones in this sample may be carry-over from other donors' samples.

For this clone: Other DNA variants within this sample encode the same CDR3. The chain recombines TRBV20-1 with TRBJ2-5; TRBD2 matches at 7 bases. The germline CDR1 and CDR2 sequences are DFQATT and SNEGSKA (reference sequence). With V trimmed by 6 bases and J by 5 bases, 3 bases remained unmatched. The CDR3 extends over 11 amino acids. CDR3 in DNA: TGCAGTGCCCCGCGGGGGGAGACCCAGTACTTC. This gives the protein CSAPRGETQYF.

The chain recombines TRBV25-1 with TRBJ2-2, with D hard to call. The CDR3 consists of 15 residues. V lost 4 bases to trimming and J lost 0 bases, with 9 bases between them. The V gene's germline CDR1 is MGHDK and CDR2 SYGVNS. CDR3 DNA sequence: TGTGCCAGCAGTGGGCCGCTACCGAACACCGGGGAGCTGTTTTTT. Its protein is CASSGPLPNTGELFF.

The chain recombines TRBV25-1 with TRBJ2-3; D could derive from TRBD1 or TRBD2 (6 bases each). V lost 3 bases and J 0 bases, leaving 16 bases between the germline ends. Germline lookup yields CDR1 MGHDK and CDR2 SYGVNS. The CDR3 contains 17 residues. CDR3 DNA sequence: TGTGCCAGCAGTGATGGTAGGAGGGGGGTTAGCACAGATACGCAGTATTTT. Protein sequence: CASSDGRRGVSTDTQYF.

The CDR3 DNA sequence: TGCGCCAGCAGCGGCTTAGCGGGATTCAGCAATGAGCAGTTCTTC. Translating it yields CASSGLAGFSNEQFF. The gene calls are TRBV5-1 and TRBJ2-1; 8 positions agree with TRBD2. The length of the CDR3 is 15 residues. Germline CDR1 SGHRS, CDR2 YFSETQ. V lost 4 bases to trimming and J lost 6 bases; unmatched junction nucleotides: 9.

J is TRBJ1-3 and V is TRBV9, with D unresolved. Trimming took off 3 bases at V and 5 bases at J, with 12 bases between the two ends. Per the germline V gene, CDR1 is SGDLS and CDR2 is YYNGEE. There are 14 residues in the CDR3. The CDR3 reads CASSARPVRNTIYF. The CDR3 nucleotides are TGTGCCAGCAGCGCCCGGCCGGTCCGAAACACCATATATTTT.

V and J are TRBV2 and TRBJ2-3; D gene unclear. CDR3 size: 12 residues. The V end was cut by 7 bases, the J end by 4 bases, with 9 bases between. Germline lookup yields CDR1 SNHLY and CDR2 FYNNEI. DNA for the CDR3: TGTGCCAGCAAGAAAGTCGCAGATACGCAGTATTTT. Translating gives CASKKVADTQYF.

In the case of this clone: The junction departs from the called germline gene at one end, perhaps through a read error. Other DNA sequences from this sample encode an identical CDR3 as well. V and J are TRBV5-1 and TRBJ2-5, with 9 positions matching TRBD2. CDR1 is SGHRS and CDR2 is YFSETQ in the germline V gene. The CDR3 extends over 13 amino acids. CDR3 loop: CASGLAGEETQYF. As DNA, the CDR3 is TGCGCCAGCGGCTTAGCGGGAGAGGAGACCCAGTACTTC.

This clone was detected a few times. This same CDR3 is encoded by further DNA sequences in the sample. J is TRBJ1-5 and V is TRBV18; no clear D gene. The CDR3 extends over 13 amino acids. Germline CDR1 reads KGHSH; CDR2 reads LQKENI. Trimming left V 2 bases short and J 3 bases short, with 5 bases between. This chain's CDR3 is CASSPGFNQPQHF. The CDR3 nucleotides are TGTGCCAGCTCACCAGGGTTCAATCAGCCCCAGCATTTT.

The V gene is TRBV27, the J gene TRBJ1-5; D is uncertain. Trimming stripped 2 bases from V and 7 bases from J, with 9 bases between. The germline gives CDR1 MNHEY, CDR2 SMNVEV (reference sequence). The CDR3 length is 13 residues. CDR3 amino acids: CASSLEGWQPQHF. The CDR3 coding sequence is TGTGCCAGCAGTTTAGAGGGTTGGCAGCCCCAGCATTTT.

The V call is TRBV4-1, the J call TRBJ2-2, with a tentative D call TRBD2 (5 bases). From germline, CDR1 is MGHRA and CDR2 YSYEKL. This CDR3 comprises 12 residues. V was clipped by 9 bases and J by 6 bases, with 11 bases between them. CDR3 loop: CASTGRAGELFF. In DNA form, the CDR3 reads TGCGCCAGTACTGGGCGGGCCGGGGAGCTGTTTTTT.

The V and J genes are TRBV7-9 and TRBJ2-7; 8 positions agree with TRBD2. The CDR3 is 17 residues long. Germline-derived CDR1 and CDR2 are SEHNR and FQNEAQ (reference sequence). V lost 5 bases to trimming and J lost 4 bases; unmatched junction nucleotides: 16. The CDR3 coding sequence is TGTGCCAGCAGCCCCTCTTTCCGCGGGAGGATGAGTTACGAGCAGTACTTC. Translating it yields CASSPSFRGRMSYEQYF.

V and J are TRBV20-1 and TRBJ1-2, with D uncertain. Per the germline V gene, CDR1 is DFQATT and CDR2 is SNEGSKA (reference sequence). Trimming took off 3 bases at V and 6 bases at J, with 8 bases between the two ends. The CDR3 sequence is 11 residues long. The CDR3 reads CSASSGNGYTF. The CDR3 region has the DNA TGCAGTGCTAGTTCGGGTAATGGCTACACCTTC.

Remarks on this clone: The sample carries other DNA sequences with the same CDR3. The V and J genes are TRBV5-1 and TRBJ2-3; possibly TRBD1 for D (6 bases). Trimming pared 4 bases from V and 0 bases from J, leaving 12 bases between. CDR3 length equals 15 residues. CDR1 is SGHRS and CDR2 is YFSETQ in the germline V gene. CDR3 in amino acids: CASSPRQGSTDTQYF. CDR3 bases: TGCGCCAGCAGCCCCAGGCAGGGGAGCACAGATACGCAGTATTTT. The full variable domain, rest sourced from reference TRBV5-1 and TRBJ2-3, is KAGVTQTPRYLIKTRGQQVTLSCSPISGHRSVSWYQQTPGQGLQFLFEYFSETQRNKGNFPGRFSGRQFSNSRSEMNVSTLELGDSALYLCASSPRQGSTDTQYFGPGTRLTVL.

This clone was detected once. V gene TRBV4-1 combines with J gene TRBJ2-7; 10 nucleotides line up with TRBD2. The CDR3 length is 16 residues. J lost 1 base, V lost 4 bases, and 7 bases had no gene match. CDR1 and CDR2 from the germline V gene are MGHRA and YSYEKL. The CDR3 here is CASSPPGTSASYEQYF. CDR3 nucleotide sequence: TGCGCCAGCAGCCCACCCGGGACTAGCGCTTCCTACGAGCAGTACTTC.

This chain links TRBV5-8 with TRBJ2-5, with 7 bases fitting TRBD2. The CDR3 contains 15 residues. Germline loops: CDR1 SGHTS, CDR2 YDEGEE. Trimming at V came to 6 bases and at J to 1 base, leaving 9 bases not matched to a gene. CDR3 sequence (DNA): TGTGCCAGCATCCCGACTAGCAGGGCCCAAGAGACCCAGTACTTC. The encoded protein is CASIPTSRAQETQYF.

The rearrangement uses TRBV29-1 and TRBJ2-4; D unresolved. V was clipped by 0 bases and J by 4 bases, with 4 bases between them. In germline, CDR1 is SQVTM, CDR2 ANQGSEA. The CDR3 has 12 amino acids. The DNA of the CDR3 is TGCAGCGTTGAAGATCAGAAAAACATTCAGTACTTC. It translates to CSVEDQKNIQYF.